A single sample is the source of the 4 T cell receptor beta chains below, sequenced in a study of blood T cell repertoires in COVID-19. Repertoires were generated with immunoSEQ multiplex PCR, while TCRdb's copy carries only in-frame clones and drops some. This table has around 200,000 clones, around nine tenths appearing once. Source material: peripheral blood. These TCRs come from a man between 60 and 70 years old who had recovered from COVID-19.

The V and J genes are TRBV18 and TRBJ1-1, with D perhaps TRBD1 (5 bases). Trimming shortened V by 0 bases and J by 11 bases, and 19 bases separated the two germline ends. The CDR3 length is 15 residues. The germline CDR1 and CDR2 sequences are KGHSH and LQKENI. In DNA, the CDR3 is TGTGCCAGCTCACCACCTGGGGGGGAACTGGGCGAGGCTTTCTTT. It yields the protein CASSPPGGELGEAFF.

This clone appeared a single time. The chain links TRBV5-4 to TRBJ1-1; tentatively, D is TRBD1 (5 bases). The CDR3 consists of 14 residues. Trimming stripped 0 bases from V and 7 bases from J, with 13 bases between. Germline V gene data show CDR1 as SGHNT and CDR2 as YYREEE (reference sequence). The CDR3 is CASSLGQGAIEAFF. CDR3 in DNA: TGTGCCAGCAGCTTGGGTCAGGGCGCGATTGAAGCTTTCTTT.

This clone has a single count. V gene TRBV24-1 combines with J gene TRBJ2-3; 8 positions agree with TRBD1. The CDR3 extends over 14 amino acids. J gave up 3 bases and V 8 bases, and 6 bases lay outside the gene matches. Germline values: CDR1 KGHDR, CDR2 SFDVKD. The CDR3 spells CATKAGQVTDTQYF. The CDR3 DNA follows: TGTGCCACCAAGGCGGGACAGGTAACAGATACGCAGTATTTT.

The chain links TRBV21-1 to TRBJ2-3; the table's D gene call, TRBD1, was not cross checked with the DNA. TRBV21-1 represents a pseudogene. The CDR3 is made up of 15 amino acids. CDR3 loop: CASSPWAGSGDTQYF. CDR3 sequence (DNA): TGTGCCAGCAGCCCTTGGGCAGGGTCGGGAGATACGCAGTATTTT.